This T cell receptor beta chain was recovered during a study of early T cells in non-severe SARS-CoV-2 infection. Whole-study results and caveats: Sequences matched to VDJdb favored anti-spike CD8 responses, while private and CD4 specificities were missed.

TCRdb called the 5' RACE reads again in MiXCR, with one record for every CDR3 protein. The top ten clones hold approximately 13% of a sample with about 44,000 distinct CDR3 sequences, roughly 6% of them seen once. This clonotype was counted at least ten times. Antigen unknown. Sequencing was carried out using whole blood. This clonotype originated in an adult who was a healthcare worker with PCR-confirmed SARS-CoV-2 infection or an uninfected control (not recorded which).

The CDR3 loop reads CASRSLQGVTEAFF. Written as DNA, the CDR3 is TGTGCCAGCAGAAGCCTACAGGGGGTGACTGAAGCTTTCTTT. This chain connects TRBV6-5 to TRBJ1-1; 8 bases fit TRBD1. V lost 6 bases, J lost 5 bases, and 8 bases stayed unmatched. This CDR3 region has 14 residues. CDR1 is MNHEY and CDR2 is SVGAGI in the germline V gene.